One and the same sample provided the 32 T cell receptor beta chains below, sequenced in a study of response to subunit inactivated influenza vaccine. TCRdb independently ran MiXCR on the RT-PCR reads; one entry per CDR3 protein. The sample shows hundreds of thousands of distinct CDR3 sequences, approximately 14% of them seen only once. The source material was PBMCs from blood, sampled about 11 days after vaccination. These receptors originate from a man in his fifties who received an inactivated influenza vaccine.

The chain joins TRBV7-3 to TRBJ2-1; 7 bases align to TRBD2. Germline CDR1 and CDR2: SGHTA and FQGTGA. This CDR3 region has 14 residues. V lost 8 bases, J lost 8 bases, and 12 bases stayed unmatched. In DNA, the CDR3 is TGTGCCAGCGGGCAAAGGGGACTAAAGGATGAGCAGTTCTTC. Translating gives CASGQRGLKDEQFF.

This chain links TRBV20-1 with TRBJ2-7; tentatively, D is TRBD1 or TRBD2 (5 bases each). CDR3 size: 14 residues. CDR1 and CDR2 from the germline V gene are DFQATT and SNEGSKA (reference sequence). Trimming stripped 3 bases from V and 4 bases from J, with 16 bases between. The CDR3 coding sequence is TGCAGTGCTAGCCAGGGAGCGACCCATTACGAGCAGTACTTC. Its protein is CSASQGATHYEQYF.

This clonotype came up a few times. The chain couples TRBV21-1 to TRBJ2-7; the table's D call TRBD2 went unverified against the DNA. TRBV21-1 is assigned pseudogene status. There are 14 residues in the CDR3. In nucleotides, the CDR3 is TGTGCCAGCAGCAAATTTAGCGGGAGGGACGAGCAGTACTTC. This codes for CASSKFSGRDEQYF.

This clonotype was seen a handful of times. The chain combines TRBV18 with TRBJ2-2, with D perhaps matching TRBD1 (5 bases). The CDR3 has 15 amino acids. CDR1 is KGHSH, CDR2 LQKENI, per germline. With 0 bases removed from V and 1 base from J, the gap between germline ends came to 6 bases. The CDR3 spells CASSPPGVNTGELFF. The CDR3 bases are TGTGCCAGCTCACCACCAGGGGTGAACACCGGGGAGCTGTTTTTT.

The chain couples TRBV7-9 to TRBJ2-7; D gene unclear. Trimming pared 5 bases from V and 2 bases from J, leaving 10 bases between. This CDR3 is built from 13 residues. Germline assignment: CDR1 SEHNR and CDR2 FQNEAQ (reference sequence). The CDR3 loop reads CASSPDVPYEQYF. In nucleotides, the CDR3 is TGTGCCAGCAGCCCCGACGTACCCTACGAGCAGTACTTC.

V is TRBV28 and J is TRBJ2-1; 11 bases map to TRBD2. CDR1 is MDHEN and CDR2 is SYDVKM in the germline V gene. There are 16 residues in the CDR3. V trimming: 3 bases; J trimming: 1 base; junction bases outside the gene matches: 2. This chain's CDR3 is CASSFVAGGSYNEQFF. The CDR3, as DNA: TGTGCCAGCAGTTTCGTAGCGGGAGGGTCCTACAATGAGCAGTTCTTC. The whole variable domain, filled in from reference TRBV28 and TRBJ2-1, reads DVKVTQSSRYLVKRTGEKVFLECVQDMDHENMFWYRQDPGLGLRLIYFSYDVKMKEKGDIPEGYSVSREKKERFSLILESASTNQTSMYLCASSFVAGGSYNEQFFGPGTRLTVL.

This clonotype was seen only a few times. CDR3 nucleotides: TGCGCCAGCAGCTGGCGGGGGGTTCCTCCTGAGCAGTTCTTC. Amino acid sequence: CASSWRGVPPEQFF. This sequence joins TRBV5-1 and TRBJ2-1; 8 bases are a match to TRBD2. Per the germline V gene, CDR1 is SGHRS and CDR2 is YFSETQ. There are 14 residues in the CDR3. V trimming: 3 bases; J trimming: 9 bases; junction bases outside the gene matches: 8.

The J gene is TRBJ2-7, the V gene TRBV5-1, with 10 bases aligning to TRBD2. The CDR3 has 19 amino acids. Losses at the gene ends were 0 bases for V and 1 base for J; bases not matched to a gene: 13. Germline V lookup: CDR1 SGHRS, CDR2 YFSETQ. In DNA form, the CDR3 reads TGCGCCAGCAGCTTGGGTGAGGCGGCTAGCGGGAGTCGTTCCTACGAGCAGTACTTC. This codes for CASSLGEAASGSRSYEQYF.

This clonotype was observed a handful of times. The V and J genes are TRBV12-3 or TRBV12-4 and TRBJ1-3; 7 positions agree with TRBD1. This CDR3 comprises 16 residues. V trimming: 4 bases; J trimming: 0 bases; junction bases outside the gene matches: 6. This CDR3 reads CASSWGQPNSGNTIYF. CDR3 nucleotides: TGTGCCAGCAGTTGGGGACAGCCGAACTCTGGAAACACCATATATTTT.

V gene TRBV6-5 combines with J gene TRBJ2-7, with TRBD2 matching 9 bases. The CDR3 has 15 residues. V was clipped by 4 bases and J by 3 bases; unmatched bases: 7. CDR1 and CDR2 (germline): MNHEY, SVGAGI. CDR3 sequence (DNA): TGTGCCAGCAGTTCTAGAGCGGGGGGCCTCTACGAGCAGTACTTC. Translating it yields CASSSRAGGLYEQYF.

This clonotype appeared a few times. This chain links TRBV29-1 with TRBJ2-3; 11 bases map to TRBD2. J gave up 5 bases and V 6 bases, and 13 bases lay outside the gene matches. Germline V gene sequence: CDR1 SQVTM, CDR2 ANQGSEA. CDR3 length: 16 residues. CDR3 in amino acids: CSVTRSSGRAQDTQYF. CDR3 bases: TGCAGCGTGACGCGTAGTAGCGGGAGGGCCCAAGATACGCAGTATTTT.

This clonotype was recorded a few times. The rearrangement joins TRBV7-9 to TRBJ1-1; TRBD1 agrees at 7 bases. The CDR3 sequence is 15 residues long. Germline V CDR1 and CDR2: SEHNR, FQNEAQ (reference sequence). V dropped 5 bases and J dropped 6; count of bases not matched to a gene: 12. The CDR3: CASSVRDRGWAEAFF. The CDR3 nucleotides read TGTGCCAGCAGCGTACGGGACAGAGGATGGGCTGAAGCTTTCTTT. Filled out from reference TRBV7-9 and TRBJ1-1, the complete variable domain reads DTGVSQNPRHKITKRGQNVTFRCDPISEHNRLYWYRQTLGQGPEFLTYFQNEAQLEKSRLLSDRFSAERPKGSFSTLEIQRTEQGDSAMYLCASSVRDRGWAEAFFGQGTRLTVV.

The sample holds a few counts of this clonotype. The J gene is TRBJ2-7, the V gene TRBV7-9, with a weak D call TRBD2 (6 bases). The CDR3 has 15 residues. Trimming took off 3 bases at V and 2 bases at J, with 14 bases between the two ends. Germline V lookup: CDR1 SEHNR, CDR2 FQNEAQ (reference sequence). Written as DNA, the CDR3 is TGTGCCAGCAGCTTGGGGGGACGGATAGCCTACGAGCAGTACTTC. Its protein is CASSLGGRIAYEQYF.

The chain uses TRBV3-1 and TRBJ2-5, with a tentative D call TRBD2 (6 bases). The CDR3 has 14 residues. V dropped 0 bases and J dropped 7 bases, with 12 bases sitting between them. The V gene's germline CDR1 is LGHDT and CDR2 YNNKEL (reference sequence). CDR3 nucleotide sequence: TGTGCCAGCAGCCAAGATTCAGGGCGGGGGACCCAGTACTTC. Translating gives CASSQDSGRGTQYF.

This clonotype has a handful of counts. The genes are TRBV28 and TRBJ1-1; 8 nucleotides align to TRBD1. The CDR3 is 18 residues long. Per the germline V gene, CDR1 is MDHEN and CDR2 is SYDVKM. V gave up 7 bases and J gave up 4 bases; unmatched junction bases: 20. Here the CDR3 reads CASTPRGDRGRTPTEAFF. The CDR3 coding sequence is TGTGCCAGCACCCCAAGAGGTGACAGGGGACGGACGCCCACTGAAGCTTTCTTT.

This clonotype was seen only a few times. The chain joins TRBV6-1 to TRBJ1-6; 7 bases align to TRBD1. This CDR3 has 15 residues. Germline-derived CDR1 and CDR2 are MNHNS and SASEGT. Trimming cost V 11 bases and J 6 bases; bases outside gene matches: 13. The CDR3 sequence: CAVKEGALPNSPLHF. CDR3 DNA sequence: TGTGCCGTCAAGGAGGGGGCCCTCCCTAATTCACCCCTCCACTTT.

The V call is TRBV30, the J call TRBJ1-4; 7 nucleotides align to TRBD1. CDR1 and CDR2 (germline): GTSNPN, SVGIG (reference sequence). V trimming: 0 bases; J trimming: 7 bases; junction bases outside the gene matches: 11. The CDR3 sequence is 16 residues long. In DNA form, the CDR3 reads TGTGCCTGGAGTGTACAGGGGCTCAATGTAGGTGAAAAACTGTTTTTT. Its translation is CAWSVQGLNVGEKLFF.

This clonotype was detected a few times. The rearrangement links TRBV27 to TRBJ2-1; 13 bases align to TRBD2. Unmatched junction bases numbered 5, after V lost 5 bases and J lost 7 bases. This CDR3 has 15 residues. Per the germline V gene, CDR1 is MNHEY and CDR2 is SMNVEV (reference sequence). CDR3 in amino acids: CASSIGTSGINEQFF. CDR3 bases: TGTGCCAGCAGTATCGGGACTAGCGGGATAAATGAGCAGTTCTTC.

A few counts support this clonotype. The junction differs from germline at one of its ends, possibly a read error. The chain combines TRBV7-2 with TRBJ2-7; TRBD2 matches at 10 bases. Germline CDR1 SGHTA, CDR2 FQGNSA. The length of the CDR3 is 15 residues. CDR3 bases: TGTGCCAGCAGCTTGGCTAGCGGGAGCTCCCACGAGCAGTACTTC. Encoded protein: CASSLASGSSHEQYF.

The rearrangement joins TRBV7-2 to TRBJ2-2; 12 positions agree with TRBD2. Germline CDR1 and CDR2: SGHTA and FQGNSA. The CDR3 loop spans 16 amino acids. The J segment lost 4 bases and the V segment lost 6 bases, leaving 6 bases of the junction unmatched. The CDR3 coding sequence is TGTGCCAGCAGGACTCAACTAGCGGGAGGCACCGGGGAGCTGTTTTTT. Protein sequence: CASRTQLAGGTGELFF.

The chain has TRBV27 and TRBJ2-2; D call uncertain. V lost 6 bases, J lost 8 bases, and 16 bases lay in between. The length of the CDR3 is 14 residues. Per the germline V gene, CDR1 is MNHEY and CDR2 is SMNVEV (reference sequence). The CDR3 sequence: CASSQRGRSGELFF. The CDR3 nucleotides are TGTGCCAGCAGCCAGCGTGGGCGGTCTGGGGAGCTGTTTTTT.

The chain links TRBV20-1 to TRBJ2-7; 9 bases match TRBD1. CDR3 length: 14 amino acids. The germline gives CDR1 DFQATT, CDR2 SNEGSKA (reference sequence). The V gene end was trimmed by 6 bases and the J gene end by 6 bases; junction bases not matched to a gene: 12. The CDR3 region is CSAGATGGFREQYF. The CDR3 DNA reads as TGCAGTGCCGGCGCGACAGGGGGGTTTCGCGAGCAGTACTTC.

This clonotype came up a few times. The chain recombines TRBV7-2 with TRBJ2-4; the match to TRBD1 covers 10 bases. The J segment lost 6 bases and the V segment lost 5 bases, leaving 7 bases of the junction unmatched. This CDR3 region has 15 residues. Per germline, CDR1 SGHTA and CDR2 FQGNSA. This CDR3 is CASSRGQGLGNIQYF. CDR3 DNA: TGTGCCAGCAGCCGGGGACAGGGGCTAGGAAACATTCAGTACTTC. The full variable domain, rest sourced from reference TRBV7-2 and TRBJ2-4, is GAGVSQSPSNKVTEKGKDVELRCDPISGHTALYWYRQSLGQGLEFLIYFQGNSAPDKSGLPSDRFSAERTGGSVSTLTIQRTQQEDSAVYLCASSRGQGLGNIQYFGAGTRLSVL.

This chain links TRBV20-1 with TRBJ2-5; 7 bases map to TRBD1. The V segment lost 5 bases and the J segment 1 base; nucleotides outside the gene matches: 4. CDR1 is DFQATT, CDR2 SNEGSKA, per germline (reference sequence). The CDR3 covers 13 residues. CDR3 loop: CSAHRGIQETQYF. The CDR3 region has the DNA TGCAGTGCTCACAGGGGTATCCAAGAGACCCAGTACTTC.

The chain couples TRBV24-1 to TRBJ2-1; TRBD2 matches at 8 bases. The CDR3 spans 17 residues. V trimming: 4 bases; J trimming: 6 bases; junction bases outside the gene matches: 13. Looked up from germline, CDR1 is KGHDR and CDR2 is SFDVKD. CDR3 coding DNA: TGTGCCACCAGTGACTTCTCCCTTCGGGGGGGGACCAATGAGCAGTTCTTC. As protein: CATSDFSLRGGTNEQFF.

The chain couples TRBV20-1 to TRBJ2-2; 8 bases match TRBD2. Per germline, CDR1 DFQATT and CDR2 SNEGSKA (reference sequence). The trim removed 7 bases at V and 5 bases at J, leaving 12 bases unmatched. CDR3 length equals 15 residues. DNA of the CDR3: TGCAGTGTTACGGGGGGGCCGGGACTTACCGGGGAGCTGTTTTTT. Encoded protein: CSVTGGPGLTGELFF.

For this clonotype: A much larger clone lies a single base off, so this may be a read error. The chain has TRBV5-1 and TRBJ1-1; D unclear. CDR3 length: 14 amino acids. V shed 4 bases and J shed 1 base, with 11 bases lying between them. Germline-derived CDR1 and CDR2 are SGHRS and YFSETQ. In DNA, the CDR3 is TGCGCCAGCAGCATGGCTACCGCGAACACTGAAGCTTTCTTT. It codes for CASSMATANTEAFF.

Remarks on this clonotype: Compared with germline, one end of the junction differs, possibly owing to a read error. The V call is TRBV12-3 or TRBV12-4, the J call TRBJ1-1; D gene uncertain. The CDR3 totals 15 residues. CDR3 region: CASSLQGNLNTEDFF. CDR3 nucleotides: TGTGCCAGCAGTTTACAAGGTAACTTGAACACTGAAGATTTCTTT.

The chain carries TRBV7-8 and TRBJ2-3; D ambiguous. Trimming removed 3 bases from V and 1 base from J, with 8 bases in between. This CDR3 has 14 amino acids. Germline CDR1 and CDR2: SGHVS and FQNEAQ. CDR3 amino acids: CASSFWLGTDTQYF. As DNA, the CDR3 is TGTGCCAGCAGCTTCTGGCTAGGCACAGATACGCAGTATTTT.

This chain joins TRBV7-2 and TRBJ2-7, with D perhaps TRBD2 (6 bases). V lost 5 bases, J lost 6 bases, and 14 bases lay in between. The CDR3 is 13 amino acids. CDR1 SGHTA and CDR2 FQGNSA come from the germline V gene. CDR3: CASSKIGGAEQYF. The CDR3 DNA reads TGTGCCAGCAGCAAGATTGGAGGGGCCGAGCAGTACTTC.

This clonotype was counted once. In nucleotides, the CDR3 is TGCGCCAGCATCGACAGGGGGGACACCGGGGAGCTGTTTTTT. Protein product: CASIDRGDTGELFF. The genes are TRBV10-2 and TRBJ2-2, with 9 bases identical to TRBD1. This CDR3 is 14 amino acids long. Germline CDR1 is WSHSY and CDR2 is SAAADI. V was clipped by 7 bases and J by 3 bases; unmatched bases: 3.

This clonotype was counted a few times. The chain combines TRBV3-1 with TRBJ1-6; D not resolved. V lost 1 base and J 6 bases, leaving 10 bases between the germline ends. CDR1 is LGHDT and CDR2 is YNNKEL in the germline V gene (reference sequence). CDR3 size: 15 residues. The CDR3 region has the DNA TGTGCCAGCAGCCAAGTTACAAGTAGTAATTCACCCCTCCACTTT. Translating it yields CASSQVTSSNSPLHF.